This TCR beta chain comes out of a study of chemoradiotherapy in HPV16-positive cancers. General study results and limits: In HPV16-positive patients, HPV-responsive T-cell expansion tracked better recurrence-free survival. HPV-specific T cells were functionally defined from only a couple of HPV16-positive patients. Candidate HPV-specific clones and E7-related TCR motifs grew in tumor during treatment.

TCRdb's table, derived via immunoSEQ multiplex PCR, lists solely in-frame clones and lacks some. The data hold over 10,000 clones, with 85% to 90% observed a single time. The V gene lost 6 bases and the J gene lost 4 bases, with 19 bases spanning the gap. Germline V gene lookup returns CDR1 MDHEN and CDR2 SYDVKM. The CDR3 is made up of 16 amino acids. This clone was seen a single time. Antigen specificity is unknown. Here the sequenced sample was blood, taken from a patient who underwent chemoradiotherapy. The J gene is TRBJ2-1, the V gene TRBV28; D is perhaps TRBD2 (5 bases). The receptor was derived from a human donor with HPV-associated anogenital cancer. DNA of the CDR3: TGTGCCAGCAGCGCCGGTGGGAGAGGACGGTACAATGAGCAGTTCTTC. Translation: CASSAGGRGRYNEQFF.